This T cell receptor (beta chain) comes out of a study of cytomegalovirus exposure and HLA in healthy donors (dated by TCRdb to about 2017). A note on the overall study: According to a later analysis, one platform produced both the 100 to 150 validation repertoires and the 670 or so repertoires of the first cohort. The aim of the study was to test whether cataloging public T cell receptors could identify signatures of past pathogen exposure. In addition to the first cohort of about 650 subjects, a separate validation cohort of 100 to 150 different subjects was used. The study combined high-throughput TCR immunosequencing, statistical association of individual TCRs with disease status, and machine learning to predict cytomegalovirus infection status. Study-wide findings and limitations: A few of the identified cytomegalovirus-associated TCR beta chains were confirmed in vitro to be specific for cytomegalovirus antigens. The classifier was reported to diagnose cytomegalovirus status with high specificity and sensitivity in both the original and validation cohorts. All 120 or so repertoires were used to score co-occurrence in the validation cohort in a later analysis, because that analysis had no HLA typing for the cohort. Subsequent analysis determined that TCRs grouped into clusters in the first cohort also showed a tendency toward co-occurrence across the 90 to 150 validation repertoires, and roughly 94% of cluster scores exceeded 0. The study gave a list of 150 to 200 TCR beta chains associated with cytomegalovirus. Most TCR sequences were observed very rarely across donors, whereas some public TCRs were present in many individuals. The authors suggested that the approach could potentially be generalized to other disease states and immunological phenotypes.

Libraries came from the immunoSEQ multiplex PCR assay. Concerning the study's data processing: A statistical classification framework was developed to diagnose cytomegalovirus status using the catalog of TCR beta chain sequences. TCRdb retrieved this table from immuneACCESS and kept in-frame rearrangements only. Not all clones are present; in checked studies, unresolved V genes account for under half, and no reason is known for the remainder. For V, J and clone size, that table is used; D and trimming come from the DNA. The sample data list 150,000 to 180,000 clones, and less than 90% of these were observed just once. 20% to 25% of the sample is taken by the ten largest. In regard to this clone: No antigen is known for it. There are no base qualities to consult, and no much larger clone falls within one base.

The donors were included in the validation cohort of over a hundred subjects, a group kept apart from the approximately 670-subject first cohort. The TCR sequence derives from a man in his late teens or twenties in good health and CMV-seropositive. Sample: PBMCs.

The nucleotides read TGTGCCAGCAGTAAATCGGCGAGCGGGGGCCAAGAGACCCAGTACTTC. This is translated as CASSKSASGGQETQYF. Rearrangement joined TRBV9 to TRBJ2-5, with TRBD2 matching 8 junction bases. The V end gives up 5 bases and the J end 1 base, leaving 10 bases in the junction not matched to a gene. The CDR3 contains 16 residues, cysteine and phenylalanine counted. Of the read, only the CDR3 DNA is kept; its 48 bases are in frame from base 1. CDR1 and CDR2 (SGDLS, YYNGEE) derive from the germline V gene.